Presented here are 29 T cell receptor beta chains from one specimen sequenced in a study of cytomegalovirus exposure and HLA in healthy donors. Primers: 60 Vbeta forward and 13 Jbeta reverse. Measured with immunoSEQ multiplex PCR; TCRdb has only the in-frame clones, and not every one. The sample contains about 210,000 clones, approximately 80% of which appear only once. Material for sequencing was PBMCs. These receptors were obtained from a woman between 45 and 65 years old in good health and CMV-seropositive.

Here the CDR3 reads CASSPWGGTDTQYF. In nucleotides, the CDR3 is TGTGCCAGCTCACCCTGGGGGGGCACAGATACGCAGTATTTT. The rearrangement joins TRBV18 to TRBJ2-3, with D possibly TRBD2 on 6 matching bases. The CDR3 length is 14 residues. Germline V lookup: CDR1 KGHSH, CDR2 LQKENI. V lost 3 bases, J lost 1 base, and 8 bases lay in between.

This chain joins TRBV7-8 and TRBJ1-2; no definite D call. Germline assignment: CDR1 SGHVS and CDR2 FQNEAQ. This CDR3 has 13 residues. Deletions cut 6 bases from V and 4 bases from J, with 12 bases between. CDR3 bases: TGTGCCAGCAGAGTGAGCAAATCCTATGGCTACACCTTC. Translated, it gives CASRVSKSYGYTF.

The rearrangement joins TRBV18 to TRBJ1-1; D remains ambiguous. Germline V gives CDR1 KGHSH, CDR2 LQKENI. There are 11 residues in the CDR3. The ends were cut back, 5 bases at V and 7 bases at J, with 8 bases in the middle. The CDR3 region has the DNA TGTGCCAGCTCATTCAGTATTGAAGCTTTCTTT. Translating gives CASSFSIEAFF.

The chain combines TRBV5-1 with TRBJ2-1; TRBD2 matches at 9 bases. CDR3 length: 15 amino acids. The V and J ends lost 4 bases and 6 bases, in that order; junction bases with no gene match: 8. Germline V gene sequence: CDR1 SGHRS, CDR2 YFSETQ. CDR3 sequence reads: CASSRTSELINEQFF. In DNA, the CDR3 is TGCGCCAGCAGCCGGACTAGCGAACTTATCAATGAGCAGTTCTTC.

The chain is built from TRBV28 and TRBJ1-2; the match to TRBD1 covers 7 bases. Trimming took 1 base from V and 8 from J; bases not matched to a gene: 4. CDR1 and CDR2 (germline): MDHEN, SYDVKM. The CDR3 sequence is 13 residues long. DNA for the CDR3: TGTGCCAGCAGTTTATTAGGGGGCCGAGGCTACACCTTC. Protein: CASSLLGGRGYTF.

Concerning this clone: Other DNA sequences in this specimen translate into the identical CDR3. The chain employs TRBV19 and TRBJ2-7; no reliable D call. Trimming removed 2 bases at V and 1 base at J, with 6 bases between. This CDR3 has 13 amino acids. Germline V gives CDR1 LNHDA, CDR2 SQIVND (reference sequence). The CDR3 loop is CASSIRLSYEQYF. DNA for the CDR3: TGTGCCAGTAGTATACGGTTGTCCTACGAGCAGTACTTC.

The rearrangement joins TRBV20-1 to TRBJ2-7; possibly TRBD1 for D (6 bases). The CDR3 is 10 residues long. CDR1 is DFQATT and CDR2 is SNEGSKA in the germline V gene (reference sequence). V lost 6 bases to trimming and J lost 4 bases, with 7 bases between them. Here the CDR3 reads CSARGYEQYF. CDR3 coding DNA: TGCAGTGCCAGGGGATACGAGCAGTACTTC.

CDR3 sequence (DNA): TGCGCCAGCAGCCAAGGGGTATTTGGCGGGGGGGCCGATGAGCAGTTCTTC. It is translated as CASSQGVFGGGADEQFF. The chain is built from TRBV4-1 and TRBJ2-1; the match to TRBD2 covers 9 bases. V was pared by 1 base and J by 8 bases, with 12 bases of the junction left unmatched. Germline-derived CDR1 and CDR2 are MGHRA and YSYEKL. The CDR3 runs to 17 residues.

V and J are TRBV30 and TRBJ1-4; D is unresolved. Per the germline V gene, CDR1 is GTSNPN and CDR2 is SVGIG (reference sequence). Deletions cut 2 bases from V and 0 bases from J, with 25 bases between. There are 20 residues in the CDR3. The CDR3 region is CAWSKRVFGEIITTNEKLFF. Here the CDR3 DNA reads TGTGCCTGGAGTAAGAGGGTTTTCGGGGAGATTATTACAACTAATGAAAAACTGTTTTTT. The full variable domain, its missing parts supplied by reference TRBV30 and TRBJ1-4, is SQTIHQWPATLVQPVGSPLSLECTVEGTSNPNLYWYRQAAGRGLQLLFYSVGIGQISSEVPQNLSASRPQDRQFILSSKKLLLSDSGFYLCAWSKRVFGEIITTNEKLFFGSGTQLSVL.

The gene calls are TRBV5-6 and TRBJ2-7; D remains ambiguous. Germline loops: CDR1 SGHDT, CDR2 YYEEEE. This CDR3 spans 13 amino acids. V lost 3 bases to trimming and J lost 2 bases, with 9 bases between them. CDR3 coding DNA: TGTGCCAGCAGCTCTCACCCTACCTACGAGCAGTACTTC. Residues: CASSSHPTYEQYF.

To note about this clone: The junction does not match germline at one end; this may be a read error. The chain carries TRBV5-1 and TRBJ2-1; no definite D call. The CDR3 is made up of 14 amino acids. Germline V lookup: CDR1 SGHRS, CDR2 YFSETQ. CDR3: CASSLVSIYSEQFF. CDR3 DNA: TGCGCCAGCAGCTTGGTGTCTATCTACAGTGAGCAGTTCTTC. Looking up the rest from reference TRBV5-1 and TRBJ2-1 gives the full variable domain: KAGVTQTPRYLIKTRGQQVTLSCSPISGHRSVSWYQQTPGQGLQFLFEYFSETQRNKGNFPGRFSGRQFSNSRSEMNVSTLELGDSALYLCASSLVSIYSEQFFGPGTRLTVL.

The chain employs TRBV19 and TRBJ1-4; a possible D gene is TRBD1 (5 bases). Trimming removed 6 bases from V and 10 bases from J, with 21 bases in between. Germline-derived CDR1 and CDR2 are LNHDA and SQIVND (reference sequence). The CDR3 consists of 15 residues. CDR3 sequence (DNA): TGTGCCAGTAGCCCCGCCGGGGGACCGTTGCGAAAACTGTTTTTT. Its translation is CASSPAGGPLRKLFF.

The rearrangement uses TRBV30 and TRBJ2-1; a possible D gene is TRBD1 (5 bases). Germline loops: CDR1 GTSNPN, CDR2 SVGIG (reference sequence). V lost 3 bases, J lost 10 bases, and 19 bases lay in between. There are 14 residues in the CDR3. CDR3 nucleotide sequence: TGTGCCTGGAGCCCTCGCAGGGTGTGGGGAGAGCAGTTCTTC. It encodes CAWSPRRVWGEQFF.

This clone was recorded once. This chain links TRBV19 with TRBJ2-1; 8 nucleotides match TRBD2. Germline CDR1 and CDR2: LNHDA and SQIVND (reference sequence). This CDR3 is built from 14 residues. V lost 7 bases to trimming and J lost 9 bases; unmatched junction nucleotides: 11. CDR3 residues: CASNKRGPRGEQFF. CDR3 sequence (DNA): TGTGCCAGTAACAAGCGGGGGCCCCGGGGTGAGCAGTTCTTC.

The chain couples TRBV5-6 to TRBJ2-5; TRBD1 aligns across 12 bases. Germline V gives CDR1 SGHDT, CDR2 YYEEEE. V shed 1 base and J 6 bases; nucleotides not matched to a gene: 13. The CDR3 has 18 residues. CDR3 sequence (DNA): TGTGCCAGCAGCTTGTATTCCGGGACAGGGGGCGCTTTAAAGACCCAGTACTTC. Translation: CASSLYSGTGGALKTQYF.

The chain recombines TRBV29-1 with TRBJ2-5; 9 bases align to TRBD1. The germline V gene has CDR1 SQVTM and CDR2 ANQGSEA. This CDR3 has 14 amino acids. The junction had 7 bases not matched to a gene; V was cut back by 3 bases and J by 5 bases. The CDR3 here is CSVEGTGSVETQYF. CDR3 nucleotides: TGCAGCGTTGAGGGGACAGGGTCCGTCGAGACCCAGTACTTC.

There are a few counts of this clone. The sample carries other DNA sequences with the same CDR3. The chain has TRBV7-9 and TRBJ1-5; D is unclear. V was trimmed by 1 base and J by 7 bases, leaving 8 bases between them. This CDR3 has 13 amino acids. Germline loops: CDR1 SEHNR, CDR2 FQNEAQ (reference sequence). The CDR3: CASSLDGVQPQHF. CDR3 DNA: TGTGCCAGCAGCTTAGACGGAGTACAGCCCCAGCATTTT.

The chain couples TRBV12-5 to TRBJ2-1; possible D gene TRBD1, 6 bases. This CDR3 contains 13 residues. V was clipped by 3 bases and J by 9 bases, with 12 bases between them. Germline V gene sequence: CDR1 LGHNT, CDR2 FRNRAP. For the CDR3, the DNA is TGTGCTAGTGGTTTACAGGGCCTCGGTGAGCAGTTCTTC. Protein: CASGLQGLGEQFF.

The chain links TRBV5-1 to TRBJ1-1; D call uncertain. V was trimmed by 5 bases and J by 10 bases, leaving 12 bases between them. The CDR3 covers 11 residues. From germline, CDR1 is SGHRS and CDR2 YFSETQ. CDR3: CASRGEGGAFF. CDR3 nucleotide sequence: TGCGCCAGCAGGGGTGAGGGTGGAGCTTTCTTT.

This clone occurred once. The gene calls are TRBV5-4 and TRBJ1-5, with D maybe TRBD1 (6 bases). The V end was cut by 1 base, the J end by 6 bases, with 11 bases between. This CDR3 comprises 14 residues. Per the germline V gene, CDR1 is SGHNT and CDR2 is YYREEE (reference sequence). The CDR3 protein is CASSLPGAGQPQHF. CDR3 in DNA: TGTGCCAGCAGCTTGCCAGGGGCTGGTCAGCCCCAGCATTTT.

The chain couples TRBV5-5 to TRBJ1-2; perhaps TRBD1 as D (5 bases). The CDR3 length is 12 residues. CDR1 SGHKS and CDR2 YYEKEE come from the germline V gene (reference sequence). Trimming stripped 6 bases from V and 5 bases from J, with 11 bases between. This chain's CDR3 is CASTPRGYGYTF. CDR3 bases: TGTGCCAGCACTCCAAGGGGTTATGGCTACACCTTC.

V usage is TRBV27 and J usage is TRBJ2-5, with a weak D call TRBD1 (6 bases). Germline V gene lookup returns CDR1 MNHEY and CDR2 SMNVEV (reference sequence). V lost 2 bases, J lost 2 bases, and 9 bases lay in between. There are 14 residues in the CDR3. CDR3 nucleotides: TGTGCCAGCAGTTTAAGACAGGCACAAGAGACCCAGTACTTC. This gives the protein CASSLRQAQETQYF.

This chain's CDR3 is CASSSLSDQQETQYF. The CDR3 DNA reads as TGCGCCAGCAGCTCCCTCAGTGACCAACAGGAGACCCAGTACTTC. The rearrangement joins TRBV5-1 to TRBJ2-5, with D hard to call. The V and J ends lost 3 bases and 5 bases respectively, with 17 bases between them. Germline V gives CDR1 SGHRS, CDR2 YFSETQ. This CDR3 has 15 residues.

This sequence joins TRBV19 and TRBJ1-2, with TRBD1 matching 7 bases. The germline CDR1 and CDR2 sequences are LNHDA and SQIVND (reference sequence). There are 15 residues in the CDR3. Trimming took 5 bases from V and 0 from J; bases not matched to a gene: 6. CDR3 coding DNA: TGTGCCAGTAGTGCGTCAGGGGGGACTAACTATGGCTACACCTTC. This translates into CASSASGGTNYGYTF.

The chain carries TRBV9 and TRBJ1-4; 8 bases match TRBD1. Germline lookup yields CDR1 SGDLS and CDR2 YYNGEE. The length of the CDR3 is 14 residues. V dropped 4 bases and J dropped 7; count of bases not matched to a gene: 6. This CDR3 reads CASSRTGGSEKLFF. Written as DNA, the CDR3 is TGTGCCAGCAGCCGAACAGGGGGGAGTGAAAAACTGTTTTTT.

The chain couples TRBV10-2 to TRBJ2-1; 7 bases are shared with TRBD2. The CDR3 length is 12 residues. Germline CDR1 reads WSHSY; CDR2 reads SAAADI. V was clipped by 6 bases and J by 8 bases; unmatched bases: 4. The CDR3 region is CASSPTSHEQFF. The CDR3 DNA sequence: TGCGCCAGCAGCCCGACTAGCCATGAGCAGTTCTTC.

The J gene is TRBJ2-5, the V gene TRBV7-7, with a possible D match to TRBD1 (6 bases). The CDR3 consists of 14 residues. Germline V gene lookup returns CDR1 SSHAT and CDR2 FNYEAQ (reference sequence). V was trimmed by 3 bases and J by 5 bases, leaving 13 bases between them. CDR3 DNA sequence: TGTGCCAGCAGCTTCTCAGGGGTGGGGGAGACCCAGTACTTC. Translated: CASSFSGVGETQYF.

This chain links TRBV4-1 with TRBJ1-2; D gene ambiguous. Per germline, CDR1 MGHRA and CDR2 YSYEKL. Trimming left V 8 bases short and J 2 bases short, with 12 bases between. This CDR3 spans 13 amino acids. The CDR3 reads CASRRAGNYGYTF. In DNA, the CDR3 is TGCGCCAGCCGTCGGGCGGGGAACTATGGCTACACCTTC.

The V gene is TRBV9, the J gene TRBJ1-1; perhaps TRBD1 as D (6 bases). The V end lost 5 bases, the J end lost 3 bases, and 11 bases lay between the germline ends. Germline CDR1 SGDLS, CDR2 YYNGEE. This CDR3 contains 13 residues. CDR3 region: CASSRGSYTEAFF. Written as DNA, the CDR3 is TGTGCCAGCAGTAGGGGGTCCTACACTGAAGCTTTCTTT.